These T cell receptor beta chains were read from a single sample in a study of Ad26.COV2.S vaccination and SARS-CoV-2 variants. TCRdb keeps only in-frame clones here, not all; method: immunoSEQ multiplex PCR. There are 500,000 or so clones in the sample; 85% to 90% occur only once, and roughly 2.5% lies in the top ten. Here the sequenced sample was peripheral blood, taken in a trial of Ad26.COV2.S vaccine versus placebo. The receptors come from a person aged 18-65 years who received the Ad26.COV2.S COVID-19 vaccine or a placebo. CDR3s include the opening cysteine and the closing phenylalanine or tryptophan. D genes are given only for firm matches. Not all rows give a size; the values are once, few, many and, for expanded clones, a class.

NA | TRBJ1-6 | NA | TRBV28 | TGTGCCAGCGTCCGCCCGGGAGGCAATTCACCCCTCCACTTT | CASVRPGGNSPLHF
NA | TRBJ1-6 | NA | TRBV4-3 | TGCGCCAGCAGCCCCCACTACGGAGGGTCCAATTCACCCCTCCACTTT | CASSPHYGGSNSPLHF
NA | TRBJ2-2 | NA | TRBV18 | TGTGCCAGCTCACCAACGACGAACACCGGGGAGCTGTTTTTT | CASSPTTNTGELFF
NA | TRBJ1-5 | TRBD1 | TRBV5-5 | TGTGCCAGCAGCGCGGGACAGGGCATAGCTGGGGGCAATCAGCCCCAGCATTTT | CASSAGQGIAGGNQPQHF
NA | TRBJ2-3 | TRBD1 | TRBV4-2 | TGTGCCAGCAGCCAAGAAGTCCCAGGGACAGGAGCCACAGATACGCAGTATTTT | CASSQEVPGTGATDTQYF
NA | TRBJ1-2 | NA | TRBV9 | TGTGCCAGCAGCCCCGTCCGGTTACTCTATGGCTACACCTTC | CASSPVRLLYGYTF
NA | TRBJ1-1 | TRBD1 | TRBV18 | TGTGCCAGCTCACCAGCGACAGGGTTAGATACTGAAGCTTTCTTT | CASSPATGLDTEAFF
NA | TRBJ2-5 | NA | TRBV24-1 | TGTGCCACCAGTGATTTTCGGGGTCAGGGGGAGACCCAGTACTTC | CATSDFRGQGETQYF
NA | TRBJ1-1 | NA | TRBV4-3 | TGCGCCAGCAGCCAACCTCCCACGGGGAACACTGAAGCTTTCTTT | CASSQPPTGNTEAFF
NA | TRBJ2-5 | NA | TRBV5-1 | TGCGCCAGCAGCTTGGTCGGGAGCTGGGAGACCCAGTACTTC | CASSLVGSWETQYF
NA | TRBJ1-6 | TRBD1 | TRBV7-9 | TGTGCCAGCAGCTATTCGACAGGGAGTTCACCCCTCCACTTT | CASSYSTGSSPLHF
NA | TRBJ2-2 | NA | TRBV30 | TGTGCCTGGACCGATTTTCACGGGGAGCTGTTTTTT | CAWTDFHGELFF
NA | TRBJ1-2 | NA | TRBV4-2 | TGTGCCAGCAGCCAAGATTTGGACGGGTTAGGCTACACCTTC | CASSQDLDGLGYTF
NA | TRBJ1-6 | NA | TRBV9 | TGTGCCAGCAGCGTAGACCCAGGGCATTCACCCCTCCACTTT | CASSVDPGHSPLHF
once | TRBJ2-5 | NA | TRBV7-3 | TGTGCCAGCAGCTTGTCCAGTCAAGAGACCCAGTACTTC | CASSLSSQETQYF
NA | TRBJ2-7 | NA | TRBV28 | TGTGCCAGCAGTCCTACTTACAGGGAGCCCGAGCAGTACTTC | CASSPTYREPEQYF
NA | TRBJ1-2 | NA | TRBV4-3 | TGCGCCAGCAGCCAAGACAGCAGGATCTATGGCTACACCTTC | CASSQDSRIYGYTF
few | TRBJ1-6 | NA | TRBV20-1 | TGCAGTGCTTGTGCGGGGGCTAGGGCGAATTCACCCCTCCACTTT | CSACAGARANSPLHF
NA | TRBJ2-1 | TRBD2 | TRBV28 | TGTGCCAGCAGTTTAGGGTCTAGCGGGAGTAATGAGCAGTTCTTC | CASSLGSSGSNEQFF
once | TRBJ1-1 | NA | TRBV15 | TGTGCCACCAGCAGACAGGGGAGTGAAGCTTTCTTT | CATSRQGSEAFF
NA | TRBJ1-2 | TRBD1 | TRBV25-1 | TGTGCCAGCAGCCCGACACCACCGGGACAGGCTAACTATGGCTACACCTTC | CASSPTPPGQANYGYTF
NA | TRBJ1-1 | NA | TRBV5-1 | TGCGCCAGCAAAAACCAGGGAATGAACACTGAAGCTTTCTTT | CASKNQGMNTEAFF
NA | TRBJ2-2 | NA | TRBV13 | TGTGCCAGCAGCTTATCAGGAACGGCGCCCGGGGACACCGGGGAGCTGTTTTTT | CASSLSGTAPGDTGELFF